The 30 T cell receptor beta chains presented below share a single source sample, sequenced in a study of blood T cells in healthy people across ages (dated by TCRdb to about 2015). Libraries were made using 5' RACE. Reads for this sample came from an Illumina HiSeq 2500. A second PCR of roughly 7 to 11 cycles was run with a J-beta primer mix and a sample-barcoded 5' primer. TCRdb itself trimmed the public reads at Q25 with fastp, ran MiXCR and retained productive beta chains. Entries are consolidated by CDR3 protein sequence, retaining the most common genes and DNA. The sample contains about 670,000 distinct CDR3 sequences, approximately 52% of them found a single time. The top ten clonotypes cover approximately 13% of the sample. The material sequenced was blood. The receptors shown here come from a woman aged 80 or over in good health.

The chain uses TRBV20-1 and TRBJ1-2; 9 positions agree with TRBD1. V lost 1 base, J lost 8 bases, and 5 bases stayed unmatched. The CDR3 contains 13 residues. In germline, CDR1 is DFQATT, CDR2 SNEGSKA (reference sequence). Here the CDR3 DNA reads TGCAGTGCTAGAGGGACAGGGGCGGAAGGCTACACCTTC. As protein: CSARGTGAEGYTF.

Of note for this clonotype: A much larger clone differs by one base, so this may be a read error. This sequence joins TRBV27 and TRBJ2-6; 7 bases line up with TRBD1. V shed 10 bases, J shed 0 bases, and the junction held 12 bases outside the gene matches. The CDR3 covers 17 residues. CDR1 is MNHEY and CDR2 is SMNVEV in the germline V gene (reference sequence). The CDR3 DNA sequence: TGTGCCAACACCCACAGGGGAATGAGCTCTGGGGCCAACGTCCTGACTTTC. This gives the protein CANTHRGMSSGANVLTF.

The rearrangement links TRBV3-1 to TRBJ2-6; D is possibly TRBD1 (6 bases). CDR3 length: 18 residues. From germline, CDR1 is LGHDT and CDR2 YNNKEL (reference sequence). V shed 4 bases and J shed 0 bases, with 16 bases lying between them. DNA of the CDR3: TGTGCCAGCAGCCGACCGGGACAATCTAACTCTGGGGCCAACGTCCTGACTTTC. Translated: CASSRPGQSNSGANVLTF.

The V gene is TRBV12-3 or TRBV12-4, the J gene TRBJ2-5, with D unclear. V was shortened by 6 bases and J by 9 bases, with 14 bases between the two germline ends. The CDR3 contains 12 residues. The CDR3 nucleotides read TGTGCCAGCAGCCTCTTAGGCGAGGCCCAGTACTTC. Its protein product is CASSLLGEAQYF.

Comments on this clonotype: A much bigger clone sits one base away, suggesting this may be a read error. CDR3 region: CAGSLGTSGGFRQETQYF. The CDR3 DNA reads as TGTGCCGGCAGCTTAGGGACCTCAGGGGGTTTTCGGCAAGAGACCCAGTACTTC. V and J are TRBV7-2 and TRBJ2-5; 7 bases line up with TRBD1. Germline CDR1 SGHTA, CDR2 FQGNSA. This CDR3 comprises 18 residues.

The sample holds many counts of this clonotype. The J gene is TRBJ1-2, the V gene TRBV30; 7 nucleotides match TRBD1. CDR1 and CDR2 from the germline V gene are GTSNPN and SVGIG (reference sequence). This CDR3 has 12 residues. After removal of 5 bases from V and 0 bases from J, the junction contained 0 bases not matched to a gene. The CDR3 here is CAWDRANYGYTF. The CDR3 DNA reads as TGTGCCTGGGACAGGGCTAACTATGGCTACACCTTC.

The chain couples TRBV28 to TRBJ2-7; 7 bases agree with TRBD2. CDR3 length: 16 residues. V dropped 1 base and J dropped 0; count of bases not matched to a gene: 6. Germline loops: CDR1 MDHEN, CDR2 SYDVKM. The CDR3 DNA reads as TGTGCCAGCAGTTTATCAAGAGCGGGGCACTCCTACGAGCAGTACTTC. Translated, it gives CASSLSRAGHSYEQYF.

Many counts were recorded for this clonotype. The chain links TRBV6-6 to TRBJ2-3; no clear D gene. Germline loops: CDR1 MNHNY, CDR2 SVGAGI (reference sequence). Trimming took off 7 bases at V and 0 bases at J, with 8 bases between the two ends. This CDR3 contains 13 residues. The CDR3 reads CASIQSSTDTQYF. The DNA for the CDR3 is TGTGCCAGCATCCAGTCGAGCACAGATACGCAGTATTTT.

In its sample, this clonotype was seen once. The chain carries TRBV7-9 and TRBJ1-6; D gene uncertain. The CDR3 runs 12 residues. Trimming left V 2 bases short and J 7 bases short, with 3 bases between. Germline CDR1 and CDR2: SEHNR and FQNEAQ (reference sequence). The DNA for the CDR3 is TGTGCCAGCAGCTTACAGAATTCACCCCTCCACTTT. This encodes CASSLQNSPLHF.

On this clonotype itself: Possible read error: a much larger clone is one base away. The CDR3 here is CARSPQGLRETQYF. CDR3 DNA sequence: TGCGCCCGCAGTCCTCAGGGCCTTCGAGAGACCCAGTACTTC. This chain links TRBV5-1 with TRBJ2-5; possible D gene TRBD1, 5 bases. The CDR3 extends over 14 amino acids. Germline V gene sequence: CDR1 SGHRS, CDR2 YFSETQ.

V usage is TRBV4-1 and J usage is TRBJ2-1; 8 positions match TRBD2. V lost 3 bases to trimming and J lost 0 bases; unmatched junction nucleotides: 1. The CDR3 contains 15 residues. Germline CDR1 reads MGHRA; CDR2 reads YSYEKL. CDR3 residues: CASSQGLDSYNEQFF. The CDR3, as DNA: TGCGCCAGCAGCCAGGGACTAGACTCCTACAATGAGCAGTTCTTC.

The V gene is TRBV10-3, the J gene TRBJ2-3; weak D call: TRBD2 (5 bases). The CDR3 has 16 residues. Germline V gives CDR1 ENHRY, CDR2 SYGVKD. V was trimmed by 4 bases and J by 5 bases, leaving 19 bases between them. The DNA for the CDR3 is TGTGCCATCAGTGCGAGTAGCTTGCCCGGACTAGATACGCAGTATTTT. Translation: CAISASSLPGLDTQYF.

The genes are TRBV5-1 and TRBJ1-2; weak D call: TRBD1 (6 bases). V lost 4 bases and J lost 4, with 14 bases in between. The CDR3 sequence is 14 residues long. Germline V lookup: CDR1 SGHRS, CDR2 YFSETQ. The CDR3 sequence: CASSVDSESYGYTF. CDR3 DNA: TGCGCCAGCAGCGTGGACAGCGAGAGCTATGGCTACACCTTC. The entire variable domain, with the rest obtained from reference TRBV5-1 and TRBJ1-2, is as follows: KAGVTQTPRYLIKTRGQQVTLSCSPISGHRSVSWYQQTPGQGLQFLFEYFSETQRNKGNFPGRFSGRQFSNSRSEMNVSTLELGDSALYLCASSVDSESYGYTFGSGTRLTVV.

The J gene is TRBJ2-4, the V gene TRBV15; D is perhaps TRBD2 (5 bases). Trimming shortened V by 0 bases and J by 13 bases, and 13 bases separated the two germline ends. The CDR3 is 13 amino acids. Germline assignment: CDR1 LNHNV and CDR2 YYDKDF (reference sequence). CDR3 protein: CATSRDREWEQYF. The CDR3 region has the DNA TGTGCCACCAGCAGAGATCGAGAGTGGGAGCAGTACTTC.

To note about this clonotype: A much larger clone is a single base away; this may be a read error. The V and J genes are TRBV2 and TRBJ2-1; TRBD1 aligns across 7 bases. The V gene's germline CDR1 is SNHLY and CDR2 FYNNEI. With 5 bases clipped from V and 8 bases from J, the junction kept 12 bases outside the gene matches. The CDR3 runs to 15 residues. CDR3 amino acids: CASSRQGFLGDEQFF. The DNA for the CDR3 is TGTGCCAGCAGTCGACAGGGCTTCCTTGGAGATGAGCAGTTCTTC. The full variable domain, with the rest looked up from reference TRBV2 and TRBJ2-1, is EPEVTQTPSHQVTQMGQEVILRCVPISNHLYFYWYRQILGQKVEFLVSFYNNEISEKSEIFDDQFSVERPDGSNFTLKIRSTKLEDSAMYFCASSRQGFLGDEQFFGPGTRLTVL.

This sequence joins TRBV5-1 and TRBJ1-1; 8 nucleotides line up with TRBD1. The CDR3 extends over 14 amino acids. V lost 0 bases and J lost 4; bases outside the gene matches: 2. From germline, CDR1 is SGHRS and CDR2 YFSETQ. CDR3 region: CASSLATGVTEAFF. The CDR3, as DNA: TGCGCCAGCAGCTTGGCGACAGGGGTCACTGAAGCTTTCTTT.

A single count supports this clonotype. A much larger clone differs from this one at a single base, so this may be a read error. This chain links TRBV18 with TRBJ2-1; 13 nucleotides agree with TRBD2. The last part of the DNA fits TRBJ2-7 better; the J call may be wrong. The CDR3 covers 15 residues. Looked up from germline, CDR1 is KGHSH and CDR2 is LQKENI. The CDR3 nucleotides read TGTGCCAGCTCCCCGACTAGCGGGAGGATCAATGAGCAGTACTTC. Translated, it gives CASSPTSGRINEQYF.

The chain has TRBV20-1 and TRBJ1-2; a possible D gene is TRBD1 (5 bases). Trimming removed 2 bases from V and 6 bases from J, with 16 bases in between. This CDR3 is built from 14 residues. From germline, CDR1 is DFQATT and CDR2 SNEGSKA (reference sequence). The CDR3 region has the DNA TGCAGTGCTAGACCTGCGGGCAGGGCGGATGGCTACACCTTC. Its protein product is CSARPAGRADGYTF.

A word on this clonotype: A read error may explain this, as a much larger clone is one base away. This chain joins TRBV10-2 and TRBJ2-5, with D maybe TRBD1 (5 bases). Between the trimmed V and J ends, which lost 7 bases and 13 bases, there was a span of 19 bases. The length of the CDR3 is 12 residues. From germline, CDR1 is WSHSY and CDR2 SAAADI. The chain's CDR3 is CASTQGMSERYF. The CDR3 coding sequence is TGCGCCAGCACCCAGGGTATGAGCGAGCGGTACTTC.

There are a few counts of this clonotype. J is TRBJ1-6 and V is TRBV30; the D is unclear. The V end lost 2 bases, the J end lost 10 bases, and 9 bases lay between the germline ends. CDR1 and CDR2 from the germline V gene are GTSNPN and SVGIG (reference sequence). The CDR3 is made up of 12 amino acids. Written as DNA, the CDR3 is TGTGCCTGGAGTCCCCGGGAATCACCCCTCCACTTT. Its translation is CAWSPRESPLHF.

The chain employs TRBV20-1 and TRBJ2-7; the D gene is possibly TRBD1 (5 bases). The CDR3 is made up of 15 amino acids. Trimming took 1 base from V and 1 from J, leaving 14 bases between them. The germline CDR1 and CDR2 sequences are DFQATT and SNEGSKA (reference sequence). Here the CDR3 DNA reads TGCAGTGCTAGAGTAACGCCGACAGATTCCTACGAGCAGTACTTC. This codes for CSARVTPTDSYEQYF.

The genes are TRBV30 and TRBJ1-1; no definite D call. Between the trimmed V and J ends, which lost 2 bases and 6 bases, there was a span of 13 bases. In germline, CDR1 is GTSNPN, CDR2 SVGIG (reference sequence). The CDR3 runs to 13 residues. The DNA for the CDR3 is TGTGCCTGGAGTTCTTTTAAACGACCTGAAGCTTTCTTT. It codes for CAWSSFKRPEAFF.

The chain uses TRBV2 and TRBJ2-3; 16 nucleotides line up with TRBD2. CDR3 length equals 20 residues. Germline trimming cut 5 bases from V and 2 bases from J; bases unmatched to any gene: 13. Germline CDR1 SNHLY, CDR2 FYNNEI. CDR3 coding DNA: TGTGCCAGCAGTCCCGGGACTAGCGGGGGGGCTAGGAGCTACACAGATACGCAGTATTTT. It yields the protein CASSPGTSGGARSYTDTQYF.

V usage is TRBV6-5 and J usage is TRBJ2-7; 7 nucleotides match TRBD2. The DNA end is a closer match to TRBJ2-4, so the J assignment may be wrong. Germline CDR1 reads MNHEY; CDR2 reads SVGAGI. This CDR3 comprises 14 residues. CDR3 amino acids: CASSYGRGEDIQYF. For the CDR3, the DNA is TGTGCCAGCAGTTACGGGAGGGGTGAGGACATTCAGTACTTC.

This clonotype was recorded at least ten times. The chain uses TRBV6-5 and TRBJ2-3; TRBD1 or TRBD2 may be the D gene (5 bases each). This CDR3 is 17 amino acids long. V shed 2 bases and J shed 0 bases, with 15 bases lying between them. Germline CDR1 and CDR2: MNHEY and SVGAGI. The CDR3 region has the DNA TGTGCCAGCAGTTACCGGGGCTCTGGTACTAGCACAGATACGCAGTATTTT. Translation gives CASSYRGSGTSTDTQYF.

A note on this clonotype: At one end, the junction sequence differs from germline, possibly due to a read error. The CDR3 sequence is CVSRNRGMDNERFF. DNA for the CDR3: TGCGTCAGCAGAAACAGGGGTATGGACAATGAGCGGTTCTTC. The rearrangement joins TRBV23-1 to TRBJ2-1, with 7 bases that match TRBD1. TRBV23-1 is identified as an open reading frame with a role that is uncertain. The CDR3 is 14 amino acids.

The chain has TRBV30 and TRBJ2-3, with TRBD1 as a possible D gene (6 bases). Trimming removed 4 bases from V and 2 bases from J, with 13 bases in between. The V gene's germline CDR1 is GTSNPN and CDR2 SVGIG (reference sequence). The CDR3 runs 14 residues. The CDR3 protein is CAWKVAGATDTQYF. Here the CDR3 DNA reads TGTGCCTGGAAGGTGGCAGGGGCCACAGATACGCAGTATTTT. Using reference TRBV30 and TRBJ2-3 for the parts outside the CDR3, the full variable domain is SQTIHQWPATLVQPVGSPLSLECTVEGTSNPNLYWYRQAAGRGLQLLFYSVGIGQISSEVPQNLSASRPQDRQFILSSKKLLLSDSGFYLCAWKVAGATDTQYFGPGTRLTVL.

This clonotype came up many times. The gene calls are TRBV29-1 and TRBJ2-1; no definite D call. Germline CDR1 is SQVTM and CDR2 is ANQGSEA. CDR3 size: 12 residues. Trimming shortened V by 1 base and J by 9 bases, and 10 bases separated the two germline ends. The CDR3 nucleotides read TGCAGCGTTGAAGCCCTCCCCTCTGAGCAGTTCTTC. It encodes CSVEALPSEQFF.

The rearrangement joins TRBV27 to TRBJ2-3; 14 bases map to TRBD2. The CDR3 is made up of 17 amino acids. Per the germline V gene, CDR1 is MNHEY and CDR2 is SMNVEV (reference sequence). V lost 5 bases, J lost 6 bases, and 10 bases stayed unmatched. The chain's CDR3 is CASSIRTSGGLADTQYF. The CDR3 region has the DNA TGTGCCAGCAGTATACGGACTAGCGGGGGGCTGGCGGATACGCAGTATTTT.

This clonotype was counted ten times or more. The chain carries TRBV6-6 and TRBJ1-5; TRBD1 matches 9 bases. Trimming cost V 6 bases and J 10 bases; bases outside gene matches: 16. There are 16 residues in the CDR3. The germline V gene encodes CDR1 MNHNY and CDR2 SVGAGI (reference sequence). The CDR3 region has the DNA TGTGCCAGCAGCCGTACGGACAGGGGAGCGGGTCAACCCCAGCATTTT. This sequence encodes CASSRTDRGAGQPQHF.